This T cell receptor beta chain was found in a study of circulating CD8 cells and anti-PD-1 response in melanoma. Background on the study: Nivolumab was given intravenously at 3 mg/kg every 2 weeks. General study findings and limits: Generally, no replicate experiments were performed. Tumor reactivity was tested by peptide assays on expanded sorted subsets. DNEG was most diverse; TIGIT repertoires were least diverse.

In this sample, this clonotype is large. The antigen remains unidentified. This CDR3 comprises 14 residues. CDR1 is SNHLY and CDR2 is FYNNEI in the germline V gene. The V segment lost 5 bases and the J segment 5 bases; nucleotides outside the gene matches: 6. Using roughly 16 ng of total RNA, TCR libraries were made with the QIAseq Immune Repertoire TCR panel. TCRdb processed the reads anew with MiXCR; each CDR3 protein has one entry. Among about 380 distinct CDR3 sequences listed, about 9.4% were seen once. From live CD3+CD8+TCRalphabeta+ cells, four PD-1 and/or TIGIT subsets were sorted. This receptor was identified in a human donor with melanoma. The sequencing used CD8+ T cells from PBMCs, collected at baseline or after one month of anti-PD-1 therapy (not recorded which). V gene TRBV2 combines with J gene TRBJ2-7; TRBD1 matches at 10 bases. CDR3 sequence: CASSPGTGVDEQYF. The CDR3 DNA reads TGTGCCAGCAGTCCCGGGACAGGGGTAGACGAGCAGTACTTC. The variable domain in full, completed from reference TRBV2 and TRBJ2-7, reads EPEVTQTPSHQVTQMGQEVILRCVPISNHLYFYWYRQILGQKVEFLVSFYNNEISEKSEIFDDQFSVERPDGSNFTLKIRSTKLEDSAMYFCASSPGTGVDEQYFGPGTRLTVT.